Presented here are 27 T cell receptor beta chains from one specimen sequenced in a study of blood T cells in healthy people across ages. It was with a sample-barcoded 5' primer and a J-beta primer mix that a second PCR of roughly 7 to 12 cycles was run. A single record per CDR3 protein comes from TCRdb applying MiXCR to the 5' RACE reads. Here the sample spans hundreds of thousands of distinct CDR3 sequences, about 42% being singletons. Material: blood. The receptor source for this set is a man aged 55 to 69 in good health.

The CDR3 sequence: CASTPGRGGYEQFF. The CDR3 region has the DNA TGTGCCAGCACCCCCGGTAGGGGTGGATATGAGCAGTTCTTC. This chain uses TRBV5-4 with TRBJ2-1; tentative D call: TRBD1 (5 bases). V gave up 6 bases and J gave up 8 bases, with 18 bases separating them. This CDR3 is built from 14 residues. Germline lookup yields CDR1 SGHNT and CDR2 YYREEE (reference sequence).

This clonotype was counted only a few times. The chain joins TRBV14 to TRBJ2-6, with D possibly being TRBD1 (6 bases). Germline assignment: CDR1 SGHDN and CDR2 FVKESK. The CDR3 spans 16 residues. The V end lost 4 bases, the J end lost 3 bases, and 13 bases lay between the germline ends. CDR3 DNA: TGTGCCAGCAGCCCAGCCCAAGGGGGTGGGGCCAACGTCCTGACTTTC. This encodes CASSPAQGGGANVLTF.

The V gene is TRBV6-2 or TRBV6-3, the J gene TRBJ1-1; TRBD1 is a possible D gene (6 bases). CDR1 is MNHEY and CDR2 is SVGEGT in the germline V gene. V lost 5 bases to trimming and J lost 3 bases, with 19 bases between them. CDR3 length: 16 residues. This CDR3 is CASSPLGGGQDTEAFF. As DNA, the CDR3 is TGTGCCAGCAGTCCGTTGGGGGGGGGCCAGGACACTGAAGCTTTCTTT.

The V gene is TRBV11-3, the J gene TRBJ2-3; D perhaps matches TRBD1 (5 bases). Germline V gene lookup returns CDR1 SGHNT and CDR2 YENEEA. Between the trimmed V and J ends, which lost 5 bases and 1 base, there was a span of 10 bases. The CDR3 extends over 14 amino acids. CDR3 loop: CASSRGSRTDTQYF. The CDR3 DNA is TGTGCCAGCAGCAGGGGATCCCGCACAGATACGCAGTATTTT. Full variable domain (outside the CDR3, taken from reference TRBV11-3 and TRBJ2-3): EAGVVQSPRYKIIEKKQPVAFWCNPISGHNTLYWYLQNLGQGPELLIRYENEEAVDDSQLPKDRFSAERLKGVDSTLKIQPAELGDSAVYLCASSRGSRTDTQYFGPGTRLTVL.

This clonotype was seen only once. At one end the junction does not follow the germline gene, possibly because of a read error. V is TRBV6-2 or TRBV6-3 and J is TRBJ1-5; no reliable D call. The CDR3 contains 16 residues. Germline V gene sequence: CDR1 MNHEY, CDR2 SVGEGT. The CDR3 DNA follows: TGTGCCAGCACCCCCTTCCGCGTTAATAGCAGTCAGCCCCAGCATTTT. Translated, it gives CASTPFRVNSSQPQHF.

The chain has TRBV3-1 and TRBJ2-5; no clear D. CDR3 length: 14 amino acids. V lost 0 bases to trimming and J lost 2 bases, with 7 bases between them. Germline V gene lookup returns CDR1 LGHDT and CDR2 YNNKEL (reference sequence). In DNA form, the CDR3 reads TGTGCCAGCAGCCAAGAGAAGGGTCAAGAGACCCAGTACTTC. Protein: CASSQEKGQETQYF.

The rearrangement links TRBV6-2 or TRBV6-3 to TRBJ2-3, with 7 bases lining up with TRBD1. The trim removed 6 bases at V and 1 base at J, leaving 7 bases unmatched. The germline V gene encodes CDR1 MNHEY and CDR2 SVGEGT. This CDR3 is built from 15 residues. The CDR3 bases are TGTGCCAGCAGGCGGCACAGGGGCCGCACAGATACGCAGTATTTT. Translating it yields CASRRHRGRTDTQYF.

In this sample, this clonotype turned up a few times. The gene calls are TRBV27 and TRBJ1-2, with D maybe TRBD1 (6 bases). CDR1 MNHEY and CDR2 SMNVEV come from the germline V gene (reference sequence). CDR3 size: 15 residues. The V gene lost 5 bases and the J gene lost 3 bases, with 16 bases spanning the gap. CDR3 nucleotide sequence: TGTGCCAGCAGTCGAGGGGGTTGGCGGGACTATGGCTACACCTTC. Translating it yields CASSRGGWRDYGYTF.

This clonotype was seen ten or more times. The chain joins TRBV20-1 to TRBJ2-3; maybe TRBD1 (5 bases). CDR1 DFQATT and CDR2 SNEGSKA come from the germline V gene (reference sequence). Trimming removed 3 bases from V and 0 bases from J, with 16 bases in between. This CDR3 comprises 16 residues. CDR3 sequence: CSASPMTVSSTDTQYF. The DNA for the CDR3 is TGCAGTGCTAGCCCGATGACAGTTTCTAGCACAGATACGCAGTATTTT.

The rearrangement links TRBV7-2 to TRBJ1-2; 8 bases are a match to TRBD1. V was clipped by 3 bases and J by 2 bases; unmatched bases: 8. The CDR3 extends over 16 amino acids. The germline CDR1 and CDR2 sequences are SGHTA and FQGNSA. CDR3 coding DNA: TGTGCCAGCAGCTTCGGCACAGGGGGTCTAAACTATGGCTACACCTTC. The encoded protein is CASSFGTGGLNYGYTF.

This clonotype was observed a handful of times. The V call is TRBV5-1, the J call TRBJ1-5, with TRBD1 matching 8 bases. CDR3 length: 16 amino acids. J lost 2 bases, V lost 0 bases, and 4 bases had no gene match. The germline gives CDR1 SGHRS, CDR2 YFSETQ. The DNA of the CDR3 is TGCGCCAGCAGCTTGGATCCGACAGGGGGCAATCAGCCCCAGCATTTT. Protein product: CASSLDPTGGNQPQHF.

In this sample, this clonotype turned up a few times. The genes are TRBV12-3 or TRBV12-4 and TRBJ1-6, with D uncertain. The CDR3 consists of 13 residues. The V gene lost 3 bases and the J gene lost 13 bases, with 13 bases spanning the gap. The CDR3 DNA reads TGTGCCAGCAGTTTGGTTACGGGTGGGCCCCTCCACTTT. Protein product: CASSLVTGGPLHF.

The gene calls are TRBV12-3 or TRBV12-4 and TRBJ2-5; no clear D. CDR3 size: 14 residues. V was shortened by 1 base and J by 4 bases, with 10 bases between the two germline ends. The CDR3 DNA is TGTGCCAGCAGTTTAGGTGGAATAGGAGAGACCCAGTACTTC. It translates to CASSLGGIGETQYF.

This chain joins TRBV7-6 and TRBJ2-6; D unresolved. Germline CDR1 is SGHVS and CDR2 is FNYEAQ. Trimming took 5 bases from V and 0 from J, leaving 17 bases between them. The CDR3 consists of 18 residues. The CDR3 region has the DNA TGTGCCAGCAGCATAGGGATCCGGGCAGACTCTGGGGCCAACGTCCTGACTTTC. This codes for CASSIGIRADSGANVLTF. Looking up the rest from reference TRBV7-6 and TRBJ2-6 gives the full variable domain: GAGVSQSPRYKVTKRGQDVALRCDPISGHVSLYWYRQALGQGPEFLTYFNYEAQQDKSGLPNDRFSAERPEGSISTLTIQRTEQRDSAMYRCASSIGIRADSGANVLTFGAGSRLTVL.

The genes are TRBV11-2 and TRBJ2-3; 8 bases line up with TRBD2. The germline gives CDR1 SGHAT, CDR2 FQNNGV. V lost 5 bases, J lost 11 bases, and 6 bases stayed unmatched. This CDR3 region has 12 residues. CDR3 protein: CASSMSGLGQYF. The CDR3 DNA reads TGTGCCAGCAGCATGTCGGGACTAGGGCAGTATTTT.

The rearrangement links TRBV6-4 to TRBJ2-3, with D tentatively TRBD1 (6 bases). Looked up from germline, CDR1 is MRHNA and CDR2 is SNTAGT. The V gene lost 8 bases and the J gene lost 5 bases, with 17 bases spanning the gap. The CDR3 length is 14 residues. In nucleotides, the CDR3 is TGTGCCAGCTCGCCTGGGGGCTCGGGAGATACGCAGTATTTT. It codes for CASSPGGSGDTQYF.

This chain links TRBV15 with TRBJ2-1, with no clear D. This CDR3 spans 16 amino acids. Germline assignment: CDR1 LNHNV and CDR2 YYDKDF (reference sequence). Trimming left V 0 bases short and J 0 bases short, with 9 bases between. The CDR3 loop is CATSREPLSSYNEQFF. The CDR3 bases are TGTGCCACCAGCAGAGAACCCTTGAGCTCCTACAATGAGCAGTTCTTC.

This clonotype was seen a handful of times. The rearrangement uses TRBV28 and TRBJ1-2; tentative D call: TRBD1 (5 bases). CDR3 length: 15 residues. Per the germline V gene, CDR1 is MDHEN and CDR2 is SYDVKM. V was cut by 7 bases and J by 2 bases, with 17 bases left in between. The CDR3 protein is CASMGGEIPNYGYTF. Here the CDR3 DNA reads TGTGCCAGCATGGGGGGGGAAATCCCGAACTATGGCTACACCTTC.

This clonotype appeared a few times. V usage is TRBV27 and J usage is TRBJ2-7, with 10 bases fitting TRBD2. The better agreement between TRBJ2-5 and the DNA end casts doubt on the J call. There are 17 residues in the CDR3. The V gene's germline CDR1 is MNHEY and CDR2 SMNVEV (reference sequence). The CDR3 bases are TGTGCCAGCAGCAGGGCTAGCGGGGGCCTCCGACAAGAGACCCAGTACTTC. It translates to CASSRASGGLRQETQYF.

In nucleotides, the CDR3 is TGTGCCAGCAGTCATGGGGCCAGGGAAGGTGAGCAGTACTTC. Translating it yields CASSHGAREGEQYF. V is TRBV28 and J is TRBJ2-7, with a weak D call TRBD1 (5 bases). From germline, CDR1 is MDHEN and CDR2 SYDVKM. The CDR3 covers 14 residues. V was pared by 5 bases and J by 7 bases, with 18 bases between.

The chain joins TRBV5-1 to TRBJ2-3; 7 nucleotides agree with TRBD2. From germline, CDR1 is SGHRS and CDR2 YFSETQ. This CDR3 region has 16 residues. V shed 3 bases and J 10 bases; nucleotides not matched to a gene: 17. In DNA, the CDR3 is TGCGCCAGCAGCTCAAGCGGGGCTACAGAAACCGGGTCGCAGTATTTT. Protein: CASSSSGATETGSQYF.

This clonotype showed up just once. The CDR3 region has the DNA TGCAGTGCTGCGGGGGCGATCTATGGCTACACCTTC. Translation gives CSAAGAIYGYTF. The chain recombines TRBV20-1 with TRBJ1-2, with TRBD1 as a possible D gene (6 bases). The V gene's germline CDR1 is DFQATT and CDR2 SNEGSKA (reference sequence). Trimming removed 5 bases from V and 4 bases from J, with 11 bases in between. The CDR3 has 12 amino acids.

This clonotype occurred a few times. The V gene is TRBV18, the J gene TRBJ2-7; D is perhaps TRBD2 (6 bases). Trimming pared 6 bases from V and 0 bases from J, leaving 18 bases between. This CDR3 comprises 16 residues. Germline V CDR1 and CDR2: KGHSH, LQKENI. The CDR3 sequence is CASSQYTGTSSYEQYF. CDR3 DNA sequence: TGTGCCAGCTCCCAATATACCGGGACTTCCTCCTACGAGCAGTACTTC.

This clonotype was seen only a few times. The chain has TRBV18 and TRBJ2-7, with D hard to call. The V end lost 5 bases, the J end lost 5 bases, and 13 bases lay between the germline ends. The CDR3 has 13 residues. Germline V gene sequence: CDR1 KGHSH, CDR2 LQKENI. The CDR3: CASSAGLSDEQYF. CDR3 nucleotide sequence: TGTGCCAGCTCAGCCGGGTTGTCGGACGAGCAGTACTTC.

The chain has TRBV6-1 and TRBJ2-3; 10 bases map to TRBD2. V was clipped by 2 bases and J by 4 bases; unmatched bases: 3. Germline V gives CDR1 MNHNS, CDR2 SASEGT. The CDR3 runs to 15 residues. DNA of the CDR3: TGTGCCAGCAGTGAACAGCGGGGGGGTGCAGATACGCAGTATTTT. Translation gives CASSEQRGGADTQYF.

This clonotype was detected a few times. CDR3 DNA: TGTGCCAGCAGGTTGACAGGGGACCAAGAGACCCAGTACTTC. Encoded protein: CASRLTGDQETQYF. The genes are TRBV7-9 and TRBJ2-5, with 8 bases fitting TRBD1. Germline values: CDR1 SEHNR, CDR2 FQNEAQ (reference sequence). V shed 6 bases and J 0 bases; nucleotides not matched to a gene: 3. The CDR3 sequence is 14 residues long.

The genes are TRBV6-2 or TRBV6-3 and TRBJ2-1, with D possibly TRBD2 on 5 matching bases. In germline, CDR1 is MNHEY, CDR2 SVGEGT. V was clipped by 5 bases and J by 8 bases, with 19 bases between them. This CDR3 contains 15 residues. The CDR3 nucleotides are TGTGCCAGCAGTCCTATGGGAGATTACATGGATGAGCAGTTCTTC. Translation gives CASSPMGDYMDEQFF.